These 27 T cell receptor beta chains share one sample of origin, sequenced in a study of regulatory T cells in long-lasting Graves disease. The time point: newly diagnosed GD, antithyroid drugs for less than 3 months. Construction of the TCR library relied on RNA isolated from PBMCs. Arm-PCR with iRepertoire HTBI primers amplified the CDR3 regions for these TCR beta libraries. TCRdb reprocessed the multiplex PCR reads with MiXCR, giving one entry per CDR3 protein. The sample carries around 250,000 distinct CDR3 sequences, around 16% recorded once. The sample in question was peripheral blood mononuclear cells (PBMCs), obtained at new diagnosis, from a patient treated with antithyroid drugs. Every receptor here comes from a female donor with Graves disease.

In this sample, this clonotype turned up many times. The chain joins TRBV3-1 to TRBJ2-2; no clear D. The CDR3 consists of 14 residues. CDR1 and CDR2 (germline): LGHDT, YNNKEL (reference sequence). V was pared by 0 bases and J by 6 bases, with 8 bases between. CDR3 amino acids: CASSQDRWAGELFF. The CDR3 bases are TGTGCCAGCAGCCAAGATCGGTGGGCCGGGGAGCTGTTTTTT.

This clonotype has ten or more counts. The rearrangement links TRBV5-5 to TRBJ2-7; perhaps D is TRBD1 or TRBD2 (5 bases each). Germline CDR1 is SGHKS and CDR2 is YYEKEE (reference sequence). The CDR3 extends over 13 amino acids. V was shortened by 1 base and J by 2 bases, with 7 bases between the two germline ends. CDR3 sequence (DNA): TGTGCCAGCAGCTTGCCGGGACCCTACGAGCAGTACTTC. This encodes CASSLPGPYEQYF.

This clonotype was counted ten times or more. V and J are TRBV6-5 and TRBJ2-5, with D perhaps TRBD2 (5 bases). CDR3 length equals 14 residues. The ends were cut back, 1 base at V and 3 bases at J, with 9 bases in the middle. Germline V CDR1 and CDR2: MNHEY, SVGAGI. The CDR3 sequence is CASSYLGDKETQYF. The CDR3 DNA reads as TGTGCCAGCAGTTACTTGGGAGACAAAGAGACCCAGTACTTC.

This clonotype was observed a few times. A much larger clone lies a single base off, so this may be a read error. The chain uses TRBV9 and TRBJ2-5; D possibly corresponds to TRBD2 (6 bases). V dropped 0 bases and J dropped 1 base, with 7 bases sitting between them. The germline gives CDR1 SGDLS, CDR2 YYNGEE. The CDR3 consists of 14 residues. CDR3 protein: CASSVGGVQETQYF. CDR3 coding DNA: TGTGCCAGCAGCGTAGGGGGGGTCCAAGAGACCCAGTACTTC.

The table lists this clonotype with many counts. J is TRBJ2-5 and V is TRBV7-9; 12 nucleotides line up with TRBD2. The CDR3 is 15 residues long. J lost 4 bases, V lost 3 bases, and 3 bases had no gene match. In germline, CDR1 is SEHNR, CDR2 FQNEAQ (reference sequence). CDR3 bases: TGTGCCAGCAGCTTCCTAGCGGGAGGGGTAGAGACCCAGTACTTC. Amino acids: CASSFLAGGVETQYF.

This clonotype has ten or more counts. The rearrangement joins TRBV13 to TRBJ2-7; 10 nucleotides align to TRBD2. The ends lost 5 bases at V and 3 bases at J; junction bases unmatched: 7. The CDR3 is 15 residues long. Germline CDR1 PRHDT, CDR2 FYEKMQ (reference sequence). The CDR3 is CASSPGTSAYYEQYF. CDR3 DNA: TGTGCCAGCAGCCCCGGGACTAGCGCTTACTACGAGCAGTACTTC.

This clonotype has a handful of counts. The chain has TRBV6-5 and TRBJ2-7; D is possibly TRBD1 (6 bases). This CDR3 is built from 14 residues. Per germline, CDR1 MNHEY and CDR2 SVGAGI. With 2 bases removed from V and 1 base from J, the gap between germline ends came to 9 bases. CDR3 coding DNA: TGTGCCAGCAGTTACCTGGGGGCTTCCTACGAGCAGTACTTC. Amino acids: CASSYLGASYEQYF.

The chain has TRBV4-1 and TRBJ2-5; perhaps TRBD2 as D (5 bases). The CDR3 totals 14 residues. V dropped 1 base and J dropped 2 bases, with 8 bases sitting between them. CDR1 and CDR2 (germline): MGHRA, YSYEKL. The DNA for the CDR3 is TGCGCCAGCAGCCAAGGGCGGGTTCAAGAGACCCAGTACTTC. Translating it yields CASSQGRVQETQYF.

This clonotype was counted only a few times. The chain combines TRBV7-2 with TRBJ2-7; no clear D gene. The V end lost 1 base, the J end lost 2 bases, and 6 bases lay between the germline ends. From germline, CDR1 is SGHTA and CDR2 FQGNSA. The CDR3 loop spans 13 amino acids. In DNA, the CDR3 is TGTGCCAGCAGCTTAGGGACCCCCTACGAGCAGTACTTC. It specifies CASSLGTPYEQYF. Full variable domain (rest looked up from reference TRBV7-2 and TRBJ2-7): GAGVSQSPSNKVTEKGKDVELRCDPISGHTALYWYRQSLGQGLEFLIYFQGNSAPDKSGLPSDRFSAERTGGSVSTLTIQRTQQEDSAVYLCASSLGTPYEQYFGPGTRLTVT.

On this clonotype: It may be a read error: a sequence one base away is much more abundant. Because the CDR3 is missing its conserved closing phenylalanine or tryptophan, this is likely a read error. The chain recombines TRBV24-1 with TRBJ2-3, with 8 bases matching TRBD2. Germline V gene data show CDR1 as KGHDR and CDR2 as SFDVKD. The CDR3 consists of 18 residues. The V and J ends lost 4 bases and 3 bases, in that order; junction bases with no gene match: 14. The CDR3 loop is CATSDPPGSGKGTDTQYV. The CDR3 DNA reads TGTGCCACCAGTGACCCCCCTGGTAGCGGGAAAGGAACAGATACGCAGTATGTT.

This clonotype occurred many times. V is TRBV5-4 and J is TRBJ2-3; no reliable D call. In germline, CDR1 is SGHNT, CDR2 YYREEE (reference sequence). Trimming took 2 bases from V and 5 from J, leaving 15 bases between them. The CDR3 spans 15 residues. CDR3 residues: CASSFGPLSQDTQYF. The CDR3 DNA follows: TGTGCCAGCAGCTTTGGTCCTCTGTCACAAGATACGCAGTATTTT.

Concerning this clonotype itself: The CDR3 does not end in the conserved phenylalanine or tryptophan, so this is likely a read error. The V and J genes are TRBV7-9 and TRBJ2-3; TRBD2 aligns across 8 bases. The CDR3 sequence is 14 residues long. Germline V CDR1 and CDR2: SEHNR, FQNEAQ (reference sequence). CDR3 loop: CASTLAGPTDTQYS. CDR3 nucleotide sequence: TGTGCCAGCACCTTAGCGGGGCCCACAGATACGCAGTATTCT.

This clonotype came up many times. This sequence joins TRBV12-3 or TRBV12-4 and TRBJ1-6, with D possibly being TRBD1 (5 bases). Deletions cut 6 bases from V and 6 bases from J, with 9 bases between. CDR3 length: 13 amino acids. The DNA for the CDR3 is TGTGCCAGCAGCCGGGACTTTAATTCACCCCTCCACTTT. Translated: CASSRDFNSPLHF.

This clonotype appeared a few times. This chain links TRBV20-1 with TRBJ1-5; the match to TRBD1 covers 8 bases. The length of the CDR3 is 14 residues. Germline assignment: CDR1 DFQATT and CDR2 SNEGSKA (reference sequence). Trimming at V came to 6 bases and at J to 0 bases, leaving 4 bases not matched to a gene. The CDR3 region is CSALTGASNQPQHF. The CDR3 DNA reads TGCAGTGCCTTGACAGGGGCTAGCAATCAGCCCCAGCATTTT.

Ten or more counts support this clonotype. V is TRBV12-3 or TRBV12-4 and J is TRBJ2-7, with 12 bases fitting TRBD2. The CDR3 loop spans 15 amino acids. Germline trimming cut 5 bases from V and 5 bases from J; bases unmatched to any gene: 7. The CDR3 loop is CASSLRTSGTHEQYF. CDR3 coding DNA: TGTGCCAGCAGTCTCCGGACTAGCGGGACTCACGAGCAGTACTTC.

Concerning this clonotype: A read error is likely here: a far larger clone is one base away. The chain combines TRBV7-2 with TRBJ1-1; maybe TRBD1 (6 bases). The CDR3 spans 17 residues. With 6 bases removed from V and 0 bases from J, the gap between germline ends came to 20 bases. The germline V gene has CDR1 SGHTA and CDR2 FQGNSA. For the CDR3, the DNA is TGTGCCAGCAGACCCCTCGGGGGCGGACAGATGAACACTGAAGCTTTCTTT. Amino acid sequence: CASRPLGGGQMNTEAFF.

As for this clonotype: One end of the junction does not line up with germline, which may come from a read error. The chain recombines TRBV20-1 with TRBJ1-1; maybe TRBD1 (6 bases). The CDR3 has 14 residues. Germline V CDR1 and CDR2: DFQATT, SNEGSKA (reference sequence). CDR3 sequence: CSAKNRASNTEVFF. The DNA for the CDR3 is TGCAGTGCGAAAAACAGGGCCTCGAACACTGAAGTTTTCTTT.

Written as DNA, the CDR3 is TGTGCCAGCAGCTTAGAAACCACTGAAGCTTTCTTT. The encoded protein is CASSLETTEAFF. The rearrangement links TRBV7-8 to TRBJ1-1; no clear D gene. Germline V gene sequence: CDR1 SGHVS, CDR2 FQNEAQ. The CDR3 runs to 12 residues. Trimming left V 1 base short and J 4 bases short, with 4 bases between.

J is TRBJ1-2 and V is TRBV2, with 7 bases fitting TRBD1. The V gene's germline CDR1 is SNHLY and CDR2 FYNNEI. The trim removed 5 bases at V and 2 bases at J, leaving 8 bases unmatched. This CDR3 spans 15 amino acids. CDR3 protein: CASSRDSSYNYGYTF. CDR3 bases: TGTGCCAGCAGTCGGGACAGCAGCTACAACTATGGCTACACCTTC.

The V gene is TRBV7-2, the J gene TRBJ2-5; TRBD2 matches at 13 bases. Trimming at V came to 6 bases and at J to 2 bases, leaving 9 bases not matched to a gene. The CDR3 spans 17 residues. The germline V gene has CDR1 SGHTA and CDR2 FQGNSA. CDR3 in DNA: TGTGCCAGCAGTCTACTAGGGACTAGCGGGGAACAAGAGACCCAGTACTTC. Encoded protein: CASSLLGTSGEQETQYF.

This clonotype was seen repeatedly, ten times or more. This chain connects TRBV27 to TRBJ1-1; perhaps TRBD1 as D (5 bases). The CDR3 is 13 residues long. CDR1 and CDR2 from the germline V gene are MNHEY and SMNVEV (reference sequence). The V end lost 2 bases, the J end lost 8 bases, and 12 bases lay between the germline ends. CDR3 amino acids: CASSLAYKGEAFF. For the CDR3, the DNA is TGTGCCAGCAGTTTAGCTTACAAGGGGGAAGCTTTCTTT.

This rearrangement joins TRBV6-1 to TRBJ1-6; TRBD1 might be the D (5 bases). V was cut by 4 bases and J by 6 bases, with 10 bases left in between. From germline, CDR1 is MNHNS and CDR2 SASEGT. CDR3 size: 14 residues. CDR3 amino acids: CASSVRDFNSPLHF. CDR3 nucleotides: TGTGCCAGCAGTGTCCGGGACTTTAATTCACCCCTCCACTTT.

Ten or more counts support this clonotype. J is TRBJ2-5 and V is TRBV11-2; D unclear. Per the germline V gene, CDR1 is SGHAT and CDR2 is FQNNGV. The germline V and J ends were trimmed by 5 bases and 0 bases, with 13 bases remaining between them. The length of the CDR3 is 15 residues. This chain's CDR3 is CASSQEARYQETQYF. The CDR3, as DNA: TGTGCCAGCAGCCAAGAGGCGCGGTACCAAGAGACCCAGTACTTC. The complete variable domain, with remaining parts taken from reference TRBV11-2 and TRBJ2-5, reads EAGVAQSPRYKIIEKRQSVAFWCNPISGHATLYWYQQILGQGPKLLIQFQNNGVVDDSQLPKDRFSAERLKGVDSTLKIQPAKLEDSAVYLCASSQEARYQETQYFGPGTRLLVL.

This clonotype was seen ten or more times. The genes are TRBV29-1 and TRBJ1-2; D not resolved. CDR1 is SQVTM and CDR2 is ANQGSEA in the germline V gene. The germline V and J ends were trimmed by 1 base and 6 bases, with 6 bases remaining between them. The CDR3 totals 11 residues. CDR3 residues: CSVEAVNGYTF. The CDR3 coding sequence is TGCAGCGTTGAAGCCGTCAATGGCTACACCTTC.

In its sample, this clonotype was seen many times. The chain has TRBV10-3 and TRBJ2-7; 8 nucleotides line up with TRBD2. CDR1 and CDR2 (germline): ENHRY, SYGVKD. V dropped 2 bases and J dropped 1; count of bases not matched to a gene: 7. The CDR3 is 16 residues long. CDR3 nucleotides: TGTGCCATCAGTGAGCCCGGGGCTAGCGGGTCCTACGAGCAGTACTTC. Amino acid sequence: CAISEPGASGSYEQYF.

This clonotype was picked up many times. The chain carries TRBV5-8 and TRBJ2-7, with TRBD1 matching over 11 bases. The CDR3 is made up of 16 amino acids. From germline, CDR1 is SGHTS and CDR2 YDEGEE. V gave up 0 bases and J gave up 2 bases; unmatched junction bases: 4. The CDR3 bases are TGTGCCAGCAGCTTGGCCGGGACAGGGGGAACCTACGAGCAGTACTTC. Its protein is CASSLAGTGGTYEQYF.

This sequence joins TRBV6-2 or TRBV6-3 and TRBJ2-3; 10 positions match TRBD2. J gave up 6 bases and V 0 bases, and 12 bases lay outside the gene matches. The length of the CDR3 is 18 residues. Germline CDR1 reads MNHEY; CDR2 reads SVGEGT. CDR3 sequence: CASSYSPLLAGSRDTQYF. The CDR3 nucleotides are TGTGCCAGCAGTTACTCCCCTCTACTAGCGGGGTCGAGGGATACGCAGTATTTT.